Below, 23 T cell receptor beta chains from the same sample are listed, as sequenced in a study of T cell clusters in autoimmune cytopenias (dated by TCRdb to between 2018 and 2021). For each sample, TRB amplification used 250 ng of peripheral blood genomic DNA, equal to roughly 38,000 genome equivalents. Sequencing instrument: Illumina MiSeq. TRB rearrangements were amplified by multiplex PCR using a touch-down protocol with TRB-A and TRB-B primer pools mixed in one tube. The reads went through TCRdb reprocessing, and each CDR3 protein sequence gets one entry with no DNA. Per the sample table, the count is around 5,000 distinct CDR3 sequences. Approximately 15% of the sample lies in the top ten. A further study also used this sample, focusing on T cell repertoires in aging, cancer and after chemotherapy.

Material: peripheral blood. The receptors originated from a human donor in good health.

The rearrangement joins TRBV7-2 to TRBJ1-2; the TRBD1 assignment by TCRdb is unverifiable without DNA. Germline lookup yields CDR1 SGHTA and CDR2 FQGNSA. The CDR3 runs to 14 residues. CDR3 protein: CASSAGQGSYGYTF.

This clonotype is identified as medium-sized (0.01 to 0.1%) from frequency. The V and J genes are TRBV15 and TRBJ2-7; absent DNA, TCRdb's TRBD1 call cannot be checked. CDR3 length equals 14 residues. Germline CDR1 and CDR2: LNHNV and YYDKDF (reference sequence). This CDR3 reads CATSREGVSYEQYF.

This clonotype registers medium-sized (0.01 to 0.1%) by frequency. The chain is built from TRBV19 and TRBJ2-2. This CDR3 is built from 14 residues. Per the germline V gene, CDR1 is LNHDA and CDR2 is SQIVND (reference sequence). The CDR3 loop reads CASSISQHPGELFF.

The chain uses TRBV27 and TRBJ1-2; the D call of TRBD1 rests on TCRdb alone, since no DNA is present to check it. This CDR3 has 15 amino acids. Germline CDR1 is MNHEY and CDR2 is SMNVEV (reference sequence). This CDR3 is CASSLTQGLQNGYTF.

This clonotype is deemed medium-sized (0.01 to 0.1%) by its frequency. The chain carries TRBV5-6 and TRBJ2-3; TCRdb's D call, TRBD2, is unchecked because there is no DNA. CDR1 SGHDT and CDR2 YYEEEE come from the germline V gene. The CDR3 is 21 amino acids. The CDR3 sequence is CASSLAMWIAGGPADTDTQYF.

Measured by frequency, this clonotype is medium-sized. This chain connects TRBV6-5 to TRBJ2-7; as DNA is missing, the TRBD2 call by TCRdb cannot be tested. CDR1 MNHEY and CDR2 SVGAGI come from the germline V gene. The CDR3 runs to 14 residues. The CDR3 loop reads CASSFSGGAGEQYF.

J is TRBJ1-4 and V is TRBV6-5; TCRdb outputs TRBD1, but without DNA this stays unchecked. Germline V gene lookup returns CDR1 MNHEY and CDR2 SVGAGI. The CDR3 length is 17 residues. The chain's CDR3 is CASSPQSGTPTGEKLFF.

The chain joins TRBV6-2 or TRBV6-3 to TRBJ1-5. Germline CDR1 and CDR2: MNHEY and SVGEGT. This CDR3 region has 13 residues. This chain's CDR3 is CASSLEPSQPQHF.

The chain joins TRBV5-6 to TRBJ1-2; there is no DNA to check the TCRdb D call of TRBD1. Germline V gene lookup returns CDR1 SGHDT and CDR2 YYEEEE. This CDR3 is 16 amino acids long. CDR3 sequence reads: CASSEWGDAPDAGYTF.

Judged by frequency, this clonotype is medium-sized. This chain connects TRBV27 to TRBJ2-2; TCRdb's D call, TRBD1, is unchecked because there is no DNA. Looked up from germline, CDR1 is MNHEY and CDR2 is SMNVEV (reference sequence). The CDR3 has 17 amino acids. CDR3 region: CASSLVGDSRVTGELFF.

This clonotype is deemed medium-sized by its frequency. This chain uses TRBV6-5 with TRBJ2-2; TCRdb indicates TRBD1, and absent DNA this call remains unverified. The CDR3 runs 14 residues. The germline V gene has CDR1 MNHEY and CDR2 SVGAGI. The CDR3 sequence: CASWTGESTGELFF.

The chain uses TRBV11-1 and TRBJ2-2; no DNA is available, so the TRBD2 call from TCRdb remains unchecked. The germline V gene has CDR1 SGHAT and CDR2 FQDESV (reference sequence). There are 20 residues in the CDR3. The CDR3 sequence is CASSLAVTSGEKANTGELFF. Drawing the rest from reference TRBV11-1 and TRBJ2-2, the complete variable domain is EAEVAQSPRYKITEKSQAVAFWCDPISGHATLYWYRQILGQGPELLVQFQDESVVDDSQLPKDRFSAERLKGVDSTLKIQPAELGDSAMYLCASSLAVTSGEKANTGELFFGEGSRLTVL.

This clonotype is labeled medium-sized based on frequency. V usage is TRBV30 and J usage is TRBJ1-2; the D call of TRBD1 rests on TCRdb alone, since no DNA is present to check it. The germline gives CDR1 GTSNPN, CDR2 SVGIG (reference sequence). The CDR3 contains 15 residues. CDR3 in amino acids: CAWSVKDSFSYGYTF. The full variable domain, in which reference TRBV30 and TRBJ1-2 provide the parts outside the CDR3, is SQTIHQWPATLVQPVGSPLSLECTVEGTSNPNLYWYRQAAGRGLQLLFYSVGIGQISSEVPQNLSASRPQDRQFILSSKKLLLSDSGFYLCAWSVKDSFSYGYTFGSGTRLTVV.

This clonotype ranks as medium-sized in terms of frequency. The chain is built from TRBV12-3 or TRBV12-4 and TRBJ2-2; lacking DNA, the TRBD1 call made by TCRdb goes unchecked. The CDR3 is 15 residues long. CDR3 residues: CASSLLGGNTGELFF.

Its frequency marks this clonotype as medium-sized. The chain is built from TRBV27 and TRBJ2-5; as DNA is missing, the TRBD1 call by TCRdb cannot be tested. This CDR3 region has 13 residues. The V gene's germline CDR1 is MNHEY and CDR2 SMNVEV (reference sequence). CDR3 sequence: CASSWGGAQTQYF.

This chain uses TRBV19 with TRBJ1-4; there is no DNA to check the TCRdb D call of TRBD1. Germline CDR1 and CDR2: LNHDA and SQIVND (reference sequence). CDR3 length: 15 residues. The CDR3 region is CASSLPGQGDEKLFF.

CDR3 sequence: CASSQGQGIGNQPQHF. J is TRBJ1-5 and V is TRBV18; the D call of TRBD1 rests on TCRdb alone, since no DNA is present to check it. Germline-derived CDR1 and CDR2 are KGHSH and LQKENI. This CDR3 contains 16 residues.

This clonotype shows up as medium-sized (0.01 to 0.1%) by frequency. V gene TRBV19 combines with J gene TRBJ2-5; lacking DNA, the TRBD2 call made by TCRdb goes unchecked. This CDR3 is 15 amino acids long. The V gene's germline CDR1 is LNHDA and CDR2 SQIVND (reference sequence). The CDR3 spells CASSAGTRVLETQYF.

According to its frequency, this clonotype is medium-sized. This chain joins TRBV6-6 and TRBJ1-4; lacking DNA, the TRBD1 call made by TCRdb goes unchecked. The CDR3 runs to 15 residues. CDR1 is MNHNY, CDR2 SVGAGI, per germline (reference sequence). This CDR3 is CASSYSGQGFEKLFF.

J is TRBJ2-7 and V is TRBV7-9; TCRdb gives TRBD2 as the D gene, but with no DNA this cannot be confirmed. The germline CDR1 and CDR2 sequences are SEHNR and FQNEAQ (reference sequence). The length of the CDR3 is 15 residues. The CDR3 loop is CASRPGTSGAKEQYF.

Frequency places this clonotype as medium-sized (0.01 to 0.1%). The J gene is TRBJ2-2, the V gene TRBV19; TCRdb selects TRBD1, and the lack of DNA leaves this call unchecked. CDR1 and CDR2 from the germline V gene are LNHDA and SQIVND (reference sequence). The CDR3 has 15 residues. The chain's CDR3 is CASIRADSSPGELFF.

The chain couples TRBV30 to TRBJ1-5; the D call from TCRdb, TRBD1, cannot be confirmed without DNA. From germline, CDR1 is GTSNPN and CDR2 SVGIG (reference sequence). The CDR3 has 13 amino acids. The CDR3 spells CAWNRDSNQPQHF.

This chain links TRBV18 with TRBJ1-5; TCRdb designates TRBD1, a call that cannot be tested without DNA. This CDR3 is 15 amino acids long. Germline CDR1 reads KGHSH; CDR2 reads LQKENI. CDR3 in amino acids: CASSPGGAGNQPQHF.